This T cell receptor beta chain was profiled in a study of cytomegalovirus exposure and HLA in healthy donors. Assay used: immunoSEQ multiplex PCR; TCRdb lists only in-frame clones, some missing. This sample has about 57,000 clones, with roughly nine tenths found just once. This clone is a singleton in its sample. The antigen is not known. Study-wide findings and caveats: Under in vitro conditions, a few CMV-associated chains were confirmed as specific for CMV antigens. A subsequent analysis found that TCR clusters from the first cohort also tended to co-occur in the roughly 120 validation repertoires, with about 94% of cluster scores above 0. Many donors shared some public TCRs, even though most TCR sequences were rare.

The sequencing input was PBMCs. The clonotype originates from a woman between 18 and 29 years old in good health and CMV-seronegative.

As DNA, the CDR3 is TGTGCCTGGAGTGCGATTCACTCCTATGGCTACACCTTC. Its protein is CAWSAIHSYGYTF. V is TRBV30 and J is TRBJ1-2; D uncertain. Between the trimmed V and J ends, which lost 1 base and 4 bases, there was a span of 10 bases. Germline V gene data show CDR1 as GTSNPN and CDR2 as SVGIG (reference sequence). The CDR3 spans 13 residues.